This is a list of T cell receptor beta chains from one sample in a study of human T cells and chemical hapten exposure. Using its own MiXCR run on the RACE reads, TCRdb lists one record per CDR3 protein. The sample contains hundreds of thousands of distinct CDR3 sequences, roughly 6.3% of which appear only once. This specimen was whole blood, taken in connection with sensitization to the hapten diphenylcyclopropenone (DPC). The receptors shown here come from a woman younger than 35 with alopecia areata. Some clones in this sample may be carry-over from other donors' samples. The CDR3 runs from the conserved cysteine through the conserved F or W. Each record gives: J gene, clone size, V gene, D gene, CDR3 protein, CDR3 DNA. The D gene is left open where the match is weak. Clone size is shown for a subset of rows, as once, few, many or a class of expanded clone.

j_gene: TRBJ1-4; abundance: .; v_gene: TRBV12-5; d_gene: .; CDR3aa: CASGPGVLNEKLFF; CDR3nt: TGTGCTAGTGGTCCAGGGGTTCTAAATGAAAAACTGTTTTTT
j_gene: TRBJ1-2; abundance: many; v_gene: TRBV29-1; d_gene: TRBD1; CDR3aa: CSIRTGANYGYTF; CDR3nt: TGCAGCATACGGACAGGGGCCAACTATGGCTACACCTTC
j_gene: TRBJ1-1; abundance: few; v_gene: TRBV20-1; d_gene: .; CDR3aa: CSASTGLNTEAFF; CDR3nt: TGCAGTGCTTCAACAGGACTTAACACTGAAGCTTTCTTT
j_gene: TRBJ1-5; abundance: many; v_gene: TRBV20-1; d_gene: TRBD1; CDR3aa: CSARPIGQGGQPQHF; CDR3nt: TGCAGTGCTAGACCCATCGGACAGGGCGGTCAGCCCCAGCATTTT
j_gene: TRBJ2-3; abundance: .; v_gene: TRBV6-1; d_gene: TRBD2; CDR3aa: CASSESGGEDTQYF; CDR3nt: TGTGCCAGCAGTGAAAGCGGGGGCGAAGATACGCAGTATTTT
j_gene: TRBJ1-3; abundance: .; v_gene: TRBV3-1; d_gene: .; CDR3aa: CASSQAAGNTIYF; CDR3nt: TGTGCCAGCAGCCAAGCGGCGGGAAACACCATATATTTT
j_gene: TRBJ2-7; abundance: few; v_gene: TRBV6-1; d_gene: .; CDR3aa: CAASGPWDREQYF; CDR3nt: TGTGCCGCAAGTGGACCCTGGGACCGCGAGCAGTACTTC
j_gene: TRBJ1-4; abundance: many; v_gene: TRBV9; d_gene: .; CDR3aa: CASSPYEMNEKLFF; CDR3nt: TGTGCCAGCAGCCCCTACGAGATGAATGAAAAACTGTTTTTT
j_gene: TRBJ1-6; abundance: .; v_gene: TRBV12-3/TRBV12-4; d_gene: TRBD1; CDR3aa: CASSWLVGQDYSPLHF; CDR3nt: TGTGCCAGCAGTTGGCTGGTGGGACAGGACTATTCACCCCTCCACTTT
j_gene: TRBJ1-2; abundance: few; v_gene: TRBV18; d_gene: .; CDR3aa: CASSPNGGGDYGYTF; CDR3nt: TGTGCCAGCTCACCAAATGGGGGCGGCGACTATGGCTACACCTTC
j_gene: TRBJ1-5; abundance: many; v_gene: TRBV9; d_gene: .; CDR3aa: CASSGQFFLNQPQHF; CDR3nt: TGTGCCAGCAGCGGCCAATTCTTCCTCAATCAGCCCCAGCATTTT
j_gene: TRBJ1-3; abundance: .; v_gene: TRBV2; d_gene: TRBD1; CDR3aa: CASITGTGSGNTIYF; CDR3nt: TGTGCCAGCATCACCGGGACAGGCTCTGGAAACACCATATATTTT
j_gene: TRBJ2-7; abundance: .; v_gene: TRBV20-1; d_gene: .; CDR3aa: CSAVRGTYEQYF; CDR3nt: TGCAGTGCGGTCAGGGGTACCTACGAGCAGTACTTC
j_gene: TRBJ2-2; abundance: .; v_gene: TRBV28; d_gene: .; CDR3aa: CASIGQLTGELFF; CDR3nt: TGTGCCAGCATAGGACAGCTGACCGGGGAGCTGTTTTTT
j_gene: TRBJ1-1; abundance: .; v_gene: TRBV11-2; d_gene: .; CDR3aa: CASSLVFVPNTEAFF; CDR3nt: TGTGCCAGCAGCTTAGTTTTCGTCCCGAACACTGAAGCTTTCTTT
j_gene: TRBJ2-5; abundance: .; v_gene: TRBV28; d_gene: .; CDR3aa: CASSSPASSAQETQYF; CDR3nt: TGTGCCAGCAGTTCCCCGGCTAGTAGTGCCCAAGAGACCCAGTACTTC
j_gene: TRBJ2-3; abundance: .; v_gene: TRBV11-1; d_gene: TRBD1; CDR3aa: CASSVQGVKDTQYF; CDR3nt: TGTGCCAGCAGCGTACAGGGGGTCAAAGATACGCAGTATTTT
j_gene: TRBJ1-3; abundance: many; v_gene: TRBV10-3; d_gene: TRBD1; CDR3aa: CAISEPTGNTIYF; CDR3nt: TGTGCCATCAGTGAGCCGACAGGGAACACCATATATTTT
j_gene: TRBJ1-4; abundance: many; v_gene: TRBV28; d_gene: .; CDR3aa: CASSFLGITNEKLFF; CDR3nt: TGTGCCAGCAGTTTTCTCGGCATAACTAATGAAAAACTGTTTTTT
j_gene: TRBJ1-1; abundance: many; v_gene: TRBV6-1; d_gene: .; CDR3aa: CASSAWTNTEAFF; CDR3nt: TGTGCCAGCAGTGCCTGGACGAACACTGAAGCTTTCTTT
j_gene: TRBJ1-1; abundance: many; v_gene: TRBV6-2/TRBV6-3; d_gene: .; CDR3aa: CASGTFTLNTEAFF; CDR3nt: TGTGCCAGCGGCACCTTCACCTTAAACACTGAAGCTTTCTTT
j_gene: TRBJ1-5; abundance: many; v_gene: TRBV27; d_gene: .; CDR3aa: CASSLAGGLYSNQPQHF; CDR3nt: TGTGCCAGCAGTTTGGCGGGCGGACTCTATAGCAATCAGCCCCAGCATTTT
j_gene: TRBJ2-5; abundance: .; v_gene: TRBV5-1; d_gene: TRBD1; CDR3aa: CASSLTGGQEETQYF; CDR3nt: TGCGCCAGCAGCCTGACAGGGGGTCAGGAAGAGACCCAGTACTTC
j_gene: TRBJ2-3; abundance: .; v_gene: TRBV15; d_gene: TRBD2; CDR3aa: CATSRDQMLAGGTDTQYF; CDR3nt: TGTGCCACCAGCAGAGATCAAATGCTAGCGGGGGGCACAGATACGCAGTATTTT
j_gene: TRBJ1-6; abundance: .; v_gene: TRBV6-5; d_gene: TRBD1; CDR3aa: CASSYSRGPNSPLHF; CDR3nt: TGTGCCAGCAGTTACAGCAGGGGGCCTAATTCACCCCTCCACTTT
j_gene: TRBJ2-2; abundance: .; v_gene: TRBV4-3; d_gene: TRBD1; CDR3aa: CASSQDDQGANTGELFF; CDR3nt: TGCGCCAGCAGCCAAGACGATCAGGGGGCTAACACCGGGGAGCTGTTTTTT
j_gene: TRBJ1-6; abundance: few; v_gene: TRBV4-2; d_gene: TRBD1; CDR3aa: CASSQDRGQGSSYNSPLHF; CDR3nt: TGTGCCAGCAGCCAAGATAGGGGACAGGGCAGCTCCTATAATTCACCCCTCCACTTT
j_gene: TRBJ2-3; abundance: many; v_gene: TRBV4-3; d_gene: .; CDR3aa: CASSQDVRGDTQYF; CDR3nt: TGCGCCAGCAGCCAAGATGTAAGGGGAGATACGCAGTATTTT
j_gene: TRBJ2-3; abundance: many; v_gene: TRBV7-9; d_gene: TRBD1; CDR3aa: CASSLGTGETDTQYF; CDR3nt: TGTGCCAGCAGCTTAGGGACAGGGGAGACAGATACGCAGTATTTT
j_gene: TRBJ2-3; abundance: many; v_gene: TRBV11-2; d_gene: TRBD2; CDR3aa: CASEKKRGGFRTQYF; CDR3nt: TGTGCCAGCGAGAAAAAGCGGGGGGGCTTTCGTACGCAGTATTTT
j_gene: TRBJ1-1; abundance: few; v_gene: TRBV12-3/TRBV12-4; d_gene: .; CDR3aa: CASSARMNTEAFF; CDR3nt: TGTGCCAGCAGTGCCCGGATGAACACTGAAGCTTTCTTT
j_gene: TRBJ1-3; abundance: many; v_gene: TRBV7-8; d_gene: .; CDR3aa: CASSPFVLGNTIYF; CDR3nt: TGTGCCAGCAGCCCCTTCGTCCTAGGAAACACCATATATTTT
j_gene: TRBJ2-3; abundance: few; v_gene: TRBV18; d_gene: TRBD1; CDR3aa: CASSPGTDHLRGTDTQYF; CDR3nt: TGTGCCAGCTCACCAGGGACAGACCACCTGAGAGGCACAGATACGCAGTATTTT
j_gene: TRBJ2-5; abundance: few; v_gene: TRBV9; d_gene: TRBD2; CDR3aa: CASSVTSGAQETQYF; CDR3nt: TGTGCCAGCAGCGTAACTAGCGGGGCGCAAGAGACCCAGTACTTC
j_gene: TRBJ2-5; abundance: few; v_gene: TRBV14; d_gene: .; CDR3aa: CASSQGWGSYQETQYF; CDR3nt: TGTGCCAGCAGCCAAGGCTGGGGCTCGTACCAAGAGACCCAGTACTTC
j_gene: TRBJ2-4; abundance: many; v_gene: TRBV19; d_gene: .; CDR3aa: CASSIAPKNIQYF; CDR3nt: TGTGCCAGTAGTATAGCCCCCAAAAACATTCAGTACTTC
j_gene: TRBJ1-4; abundance: few; v_gene: TRBV12-3/TRBV12-4; d_gene: .; CDR3aa: CASSPRGGDEKLFF; CDR3nt: TGTGCCAGCAGTCCCCGCGGCGGGGACGAAAAACTGTTTTTT
j_gene: TRBJ2-3; abundance: .; v_gene: TRBV29-1; d_gene: TRBD2; CDR3aa: CSAWTSGNTDTQYF; CDR3nt: TGCAGCGCCTGGACTAGCGGTAATACAGATACGCAGTATTTT
j_gene: TRBJ1-1; abundance: many; v_gene: TRBV6-5; d_gene: TRBD1; CDR3aa: CASSYHDRGGLNTEAFF; CDR3nt: TGTGCCAGCAGTTACCATGACAGGGGTGGCCTGAACACTGAAGCTTTCTTT
j_gene: TRBJ2-1; abundance: many; v_gene: TRBV7-6; d_gene: TRBD1; CDR3aa: CASSLLPDRVNDEQFF; CDR3nt: TGTGCCAGCAGCTTATTACCGGACAGGGTAAATGATGAGCAGTTCTTC
j_gene: TRBJ1-1; abundance: many; v_gene: TRBV20-1; d_gene: .; CDR3aa: CSARDVNTEAFF; CDR3nt: TGCAGTGCTAGAGACGTGAACACTGAAGCTTTCTTT
j_gene: TRBJ1-6; abundance: .; v_gene: TRBV7-2; d_gene: .; CDR3aa: CASSLDWRENSYNSPLHF; CDR3nt: TGTGCCAGCAGCTTAGACTGGCGCGAAAACTCCTATAATTCACCCCTCCACTTT
j_gene: TRBJ1-2; abundance: few; v_gene: TRBV7-9; d_gene: .; CDR3aa: CASSLDYSYGYTF; CDR3nt: TGTGCCAGCAGCTTAGATTACAGCTATGGCTACACCTTC
j_gene: TRBJ2-2; abundance: few; v_gene: TRBV18; d_gene: TRBD1; CDR3aa: CASSPTGALDTGELFF; CDR3nt: TGTGCCAGCTCACCAACAGGGGCCCTTGACACCGGGGAGCTGTTTTTT
j_gene: TRBJ2-3; abundance: .; v_gene: TRBV11-1; d_gene: TRBD2; CDR3aa: CASSLRTSGGPGDTQYF; CDR3nt: TGTGCCAGCAGCCTCCGGACTAGCGGGGGCCCCGGAGATACGCAGTATTTT
j_gene: TRBJ1-1; abundance: few; v_gene: TRBV11-3; d_gene: TRBD1; CDR3aa: CASSARPGQYETEAFF; CDR3nt: TGTGCCAGCAGCGCACGGCCGGGACAGTATGAAACTGAAGCTTTCTTT
j_gene: TRBJ2-2; abundance: few; v_gene: TRBV6-2/TRBV6-3; d_gene: TRBD2; CDR3aa: CASSYRAGDTGELFF; CDR3nt: TGTGCCAGCAGTTACAGGGCGGGGGACACCGGGGAGCTGTTTTTT
j_gene: TRBJ1-1; abundance: many; v_gene: TRBV7-2; d_gene: .; CDR3aa: CASSSGVGLFTEAFF; CDR3nt: TGTGCCAGCAGCTCAGGGGTTGGCCTCTTCACTGAAGCTTTCTTT
j_gene: TRBJ1-6; abundance: .; v_gene: TRBV6-5; d_gene: .; CDR3aa: CASSYSESSYNSPLHF; CDR3nt: TGTGCCAGCAGTTACTCGGAAAGCTCCTATAATTCACCCCTCCACTTT
j_gene: TRBJ1-6; abundance: few; v_gene: TRBV7-2; d_gene: TRBD1; CDR3aa: CASSSPWGRGNSPLHF; CDR3nt: TGTGCCAGCAGCTCACCTTGGGGCAGGGGGAATTCACCCCTCCACTTT
j_gene: TRBJ1-1; abundance: few; v_gene: TRBV4-3; d_gene: TRBD1; CDR3aa: CASSQDLEEGARNTEAFF; CDR3nt: TGCGCCAGCAGCCAAGATCTGGAGGAGGGGGCGCGTAACACTGAAGCTTTCTTT
j_gene: TRBJ1-1; abundance: many; v_gene: TRBV2; d_gene: TRBD1; CDR3aa: CASRAGTGAFF; CDR3nt: TGTGCCAGCAGGGCTGGGACAGGGGCTTTCTTT
j_gene: TRBJ2-5; abundance: many; v_gene: TRBV11-1; d_gene: .; CDR3aa: CASSLSTGSGQETQYF; CDR3nt: TGTGCCAGCAGCTTGTCTACAGGGTCCGGGCAAGAGACCCAGTACTTC
j_gene: TRBJ2-7; abundance: .; v_gene: TRBV2; d_gene: .; CDR3aa: CVGEDSSYEQYF; CDR3nt: TGTGTCGGCGAAGACAGCTCCTACGAGCAGTACTTC
j_gene: TRBJ1-6; abundance: many; v_gene: TRBV10-3; d_gene: .; CDR3aa: CAISEHNSPLHF; CDR3nt: TGTGCCATCAGTGAGCATAATTCACCCCTCCACTTT
j_gene: TRBJ1-2; abundance: few; v_gene: TRBV10-3; d_gene: .; CDR3aa: CATQDGNYGYTF; CDR3nt: TGTGCCACCCAAGACGGAAACTATGGCTACACCTTC
j_gene: TRBJ2-3; abundance: .; v_gene: TRBV4-3; d_gene: .; CDR3aa: CASSQDFTGDTQYF; CDR3nt: TGCGCCAGCAGCCAAGATTTCACCGGGGATACGCAGTATTTT
j_gene: TRBJ2-1; abundance: few; v_gene: TRBV6-6; d_gene: .; CDR3aa: CASSPPGTSSYNEQFF; CDR3nt: TGTGCCAGCAGTCCACCCGGGACTTCCTCCTACAATGAGCAGTTCTTC
j_gene: TRBJ2-3; abundance: few; v_gene: TRBV10-3; d_gene: TRBD1; CDR3aa: CAISEFTGATDTQYF; CDR3nt: TGTGCCATCAGTGAGTTTACAGGGGCTACAGATACGCAGTATTTT
j_gene: TRBJ1-4; abundance: few; v_gene: TRBV7-8; d_gene: .; CDR3aa: CASSLGSGRANEKLFF; CDR3nt: TGTGCCAGCAGCTTAGGCTCAGGGAGGGCTAATGAAAAACTGTTTTTT